This T cell receptor (beta chain) is drawn from a study of cytomegalovirus exposure and HLA in healthy donors. The study ran its PCR with 60 Vbeta and 13 Jbeta primers. Using immunoSEQ multiplex PCR, the repertoire was profiled, and TCRdb retains in-frame clones only, with some absent. The sample includes about 160,000 clones, approximately 80% of them seen just once. This CDR3 region has 19 residues. V dropped 4 bases and J dropped 0; count of bases not matched to a gene: 12. From germline, CDR1 is SGDLS and CDR2 YYNGEE. The count of this clone is one. The sequence derives from a man between 18 and 29 years old in good health and CMV-seronegative. This chain joins TRBV9 and TRBJ2-2; 10 nucleotides match TRBD2. The specimen was PBMCs. The DNA for the CDR3 is TGTGCCAGCAGCCCTCGCTGGGGTAGCGGGAGGTCGAACACCGGGGAGCTGTTTTTT. Residues: CASSPRWGSGRSNTGELFF.